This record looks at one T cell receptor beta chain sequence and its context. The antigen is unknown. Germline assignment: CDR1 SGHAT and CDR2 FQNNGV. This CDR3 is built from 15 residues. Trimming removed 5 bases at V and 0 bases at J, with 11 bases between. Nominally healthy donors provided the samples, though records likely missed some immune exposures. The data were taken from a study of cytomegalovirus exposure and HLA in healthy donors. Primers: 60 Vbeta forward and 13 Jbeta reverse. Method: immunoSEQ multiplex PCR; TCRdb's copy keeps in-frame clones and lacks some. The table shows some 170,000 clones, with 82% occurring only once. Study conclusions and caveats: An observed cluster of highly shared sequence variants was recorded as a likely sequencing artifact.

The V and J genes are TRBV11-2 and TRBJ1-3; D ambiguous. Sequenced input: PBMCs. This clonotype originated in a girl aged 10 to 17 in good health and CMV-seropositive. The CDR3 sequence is CASSPPVTSGNTIYF. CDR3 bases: TGTGCCAGCAGCCCCCCGGTTACCTCTGGAAACACCATATATTTT.